This TCR beta chain was captured in a study of post-analysis software for immune sequencing data. Study results and caveats: Among multiple sclerosis patients, normalized Chao1 diversity was significantly below that of controls. About five TRBV segments, including TRBV5-6, TRBV5-1 and TRBV20-1, were more frequent in patients than controls.

As for this clonotype: Its antigen remains unknown.

The germline gives CDR1 SSHAT, CDR2 FNYEAQ (reference sequence). The CDR3 runs to 15 residues. Trimming removed 0 bases at V and 2 bases at J, with 10 bases between. Unique molecular identifiers tagged the TCR beta cDNA libraries. MiXCR, run by TCRdb on the PCR reads, gives a single entry per CDR3 protein. The repertoire holds over 700,000 distinct CDR3 sequences, with 25% to 30% as singletons. The sequenced material came from blood. The chain has TRBV7-7 and TRBJ2-5, with D tentatively TRBD2 (5 bases). The origin of this receptor is a girl aged 10 to 17 with multiple sclerosis. CDR3 nucleotides: TGTGCCAGCAGCTTAGCAGCCACGGGGCAAGAGACCCAGTACTTC. Amino acid sequence: CASSLAATGQETQYF.